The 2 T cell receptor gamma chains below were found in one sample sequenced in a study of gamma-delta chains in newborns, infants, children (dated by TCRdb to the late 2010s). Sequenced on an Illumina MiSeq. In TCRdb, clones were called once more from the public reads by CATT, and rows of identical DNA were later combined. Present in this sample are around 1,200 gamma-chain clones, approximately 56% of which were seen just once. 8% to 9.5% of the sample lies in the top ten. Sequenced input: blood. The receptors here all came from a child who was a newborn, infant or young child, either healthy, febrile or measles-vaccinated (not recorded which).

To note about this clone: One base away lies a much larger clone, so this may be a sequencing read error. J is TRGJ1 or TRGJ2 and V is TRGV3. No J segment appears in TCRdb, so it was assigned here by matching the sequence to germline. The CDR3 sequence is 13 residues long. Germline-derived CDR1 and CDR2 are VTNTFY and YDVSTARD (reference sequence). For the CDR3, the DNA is TGTGCCACCTGGGGCAGGCACGATTATAAGAAACTCTTT. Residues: CATWGRHDYKKLF.

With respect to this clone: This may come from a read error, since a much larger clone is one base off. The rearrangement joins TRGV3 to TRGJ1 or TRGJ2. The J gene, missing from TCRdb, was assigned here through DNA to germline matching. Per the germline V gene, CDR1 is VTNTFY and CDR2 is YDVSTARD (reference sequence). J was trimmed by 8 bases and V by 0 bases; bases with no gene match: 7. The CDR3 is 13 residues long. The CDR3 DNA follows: TGTGCCACCTGGGACAGGCACGATCATAAGAAACTCTTT. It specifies CATWDRHDHKKLF.